One and the same sample provided the 24 T cell receptor beta chains below, sequenced in a study of CD8+ T cells in alopecia areata. Treatment specified: oral pan-JAK inhibitor, 5-10 mg twice daily. Sequencing templates came from extracted RNA that was reverse transcribed into cDNA. Libraries were prepared by immunoSEQ multiplex PCR; TCRdb keeps only in-frame clonotypes and omits some of them. The table has around 190,000 clones, under 80% seen once. The sequences come from CD4+ T cells sorted from blood, collected between weeks 49 and 50, from a patient treated with tofacitinib. All receptors derive from a human donor with alopecia areata.

J is TRBJ1-2 and V is TRBV4-3; no clear D gene. CDR3 length equals 16 residues. CDR1 is LGHNA, CDR2 YSLEER, per germline. Trimming cost V 0 bases and J 8 bases, with 19 bases left between them. In DNA form, the CDR3 reads TGCGCCAGCAGCCAAGATAAGACCGGCTCGTTGGGAGGCTACACCTTC. Its translation is CASSQDKTGSLGGYTF.

The rearrangement links TRBV20-1 to TRBJ2-5; D not resolved. Trimming removed 5 bases from V and 3 bases from J, with 7 bases in between. The germline gives CDR1 DFQATT, CDR2 SNEGSKA (reference sequence). The length of the CDR3 is 11 residues. The CDR3 DNA reads as TGCAGTGCTCTGGACGAAGAGACCCAGTACTTC. This codes for CSALDEETQYF.

CDR3 in DNA: TGTGCCAGCAGCTATACCGGGACAGCGGCCAGATATGGCTACACCTTC. It encodes CASSYTGTAARYGYTF. The chain employs TRBV4-2 and TRBJ1-2; 7 nucleotides line up with TRBD1. The germline gives CDR1 LGHNA, CDR2 YNFKEQ. CDR3 length: 16 residues. J gave up 5 bases and V 5 bases, and 14 bases lay outside the gene matches.

This chain links TRBV10-3 with TRBJ2-5; 10 nucleotides line up with TRBD2. Germline V gene data show CDR1 as ENHRY and CDR2 as SYGVKD. J gave up 7 bases and V 4 bases, and 6 bases lay outside the gene matches. This CDR3 spans 14 amino acids. Here the CDR3 DNA reads TGTGCCATCAGTGCCGACAGGACTAGCGGGACCCAGTACTTC. It specifies CAISADRTSGTQYF.

The rearrangement joins TRBV9 to TRBJ1-6; 8 bases line up with TRBD1. Germline values: CDR1 SGDLS, CDR2 YYNGEE. CDR3 size: 14 residues. The V segment lost 0 bases and the J segment 8 bases; nucleotides outside the gene matches: 1. CDR3 residues: CASSVVGQDSPLHF. The CDR3 nucleotides are TGTGCCAGCAGCGTAGTGGGACAGGATTCACCCCTCCACTTT.

This clone appeared a few times. The genes are TRBV14 and TRBJ2-4; no clear D. The CDR3 contains 11 residues. V was cut by 1 base and J by 13 bases, with 8 bases left in between. Germline loops: CDR1 SGHDN, CDR2 FVKESK. CDR3 sequence (DNA): TGTGCCAGCAGCCAAGGGGGATCCCAGTACTTC. Amino acids: CASSQGGSQYF. Complete variable domain (other parts from reference TRBV14 and TRBJ2-4): EAGVTQFPSHSVIEKGQTVTLRCDPISGHDNLYWYRRVMGKEIKFLLHFVKESKQDESGMPNNRFLAERTGGTYSTLKVQPAELEDSGVYFCASSQGGSQYFGAGTRLSVL.

This rearrangement joins TRBV15 to TRBJ1-1; D remains unclear. V was trimmed by 1 base and J by 4 bases, leaving 10 bases between them. CDR1 is LNHNV and CDR2 is YYDKDF in the germline V gene (reference sequence). This CDR3 contains 14 residues. CDR3 loop: CATSRVVIGTEAFF. DNA of the CDR3: TGTGCCACCAGCAGAGTGGTGATCGGCACTGAAGCTTTCTTT. Variable domain in full (rest from reference TRBV15 and TRBJ1-1): DAMVIQNPRYQVTQFGKPVTLSCSQTLNHNVMYWYQQKSSQAPKLLFHYYDKDFNNEADTPDNFQSRRPNTSFCFLDIRSPGLGDTAMYLCATSRVVIGTEAFFGQGTRLTVV.

Only a few counts were recorded for this clone. The V gene is TRBV4-3, the J gene TRBJ2-3; D might be TRBD1 (6 bases). The CDR3 loop spans 16 amino acids. With 0 bases removed from V and 0 bases from J, the gap between germline ends came to 10 bases. From germline, CDR1 is LGHNA and CDR2 YSLEER. CDR3 nucleotides: TGCGCCAGCAGCCAAGAAGGACAGAGAAGCACAGATACGCAGTATTTT. Residues: CASSQEGQRSTDTQYF.

This clone was counted between two and nine times. The chain carries TRBV30 and TRBJ1-5; D is ambiguous. The CDR3 spans 14 residues. Germline V lookup: CDR1 GTSNPN, CDR2 SVGIG (reference sequence). The V and J ends lost 4 bases and 4 bases respectively, with 14 bases between them. CDR3 bases: TGTGCCTGGAACTCAAATAGCGGGAATCAGCCCCAGCATTTT. It yields the protein CAWNSNSGNQPQHF. The full variable domain, in which reference TRBV30 and TRBJ1-5 provide the parts outside the CDR3, is SQTIHQWPATLVQPVGSPLSLECTVEGTSNPNLYWYRQAAGRGLQLLFYSVGIGQISSEVPQNLSASRPQDRQFILSSKKLLLSDSGFYLCAWNSNSGNQPQHFGDGTRLSIL.

V is TRBV15 and J is TRBJ2-7; 9 bases map to TRBD1. The CDR3 is 13 residues long. Germline loops: CDR1 LNHNV, CDR2 YYDKDF (reference sequence). After removal of 2 bases from V and 6 bases from J, the junction contained 2 bases not matched to a gene. In nucleotides, the CDR3 is TGTGCCACCAGCAGACAGACAGGGGGCGAGCAGTACTTC. The encoded protein is CATSRQTGGEQYF.

This clone was observed once. The chain uses TRBV4-3 and TRBJ2-7; weak D call: TRBD2 (7 bases). The germline V gene encodes CDR1 LGHNA and CDR2 YSLEER. V gave up 1 base and J gave up 3 bases, with 10 bases separating them. CDR3 length: 14 amino acids. The CDR3, as DNA: TGCGCCAGCAGCCAAGTAGGGGGGGACTACGAGCAGTACTTC. Encoded protein: CASSQVGGDYEQYF.

The chain links TRBV5-1 to TRBJ1-2; 9 nucleotides line up with TRBD1. In germline, CDR1 is SGHRS, CDR2 YFSETQ. The CDR3 consists of 14 residues. Germline trimming cut 4 bases from V and 4 bases from J; bases unmatched to any gene: 5. This chain's CDR3 is CASSAGQGTYGYTF. The CDR3 nucleotides read TGCGCCAGCAGCGCAGGACAGGGGACCTATGGCTACACCTTC.

V gene TRBV30 combines with J gene TRBJ1-1; D remains ambiguous. CDR1 GTSNPN and CDR2 SVGIG come from the germline V gene (reference sequence). This CDR3 is 16 amino acids long. Trimming pared 1 base from V and 0 bases from J, leaving 15 bases between. The CDR3 DNA reads as TGTGCCTGGAGTGGTTTGGGGTCACAGATGAACACTGAAGCTTTCTTT. Its protein product is CAWSGLGSQMNTEAFF.

The chain recombines TRBV15 with TRBJ1-5; D ambiguous. Germline CDR1 and CDR2: LNHNV and YYDKDF (reference sequence). CDR3 length equals 14 residues. The V gene lost 1 base and the J gene lost 1 base, with 5 bases spanning the gap. The CDR3 region has the DNA TGTGCCACCAGCAGAGGGGGAAGCAATCAGCCCCAGCATTTT. Amino acid sequence: CATSRGGSNQPQHF.

This clone was detected a few times. The rearrangement joins TRBV6-5 to TRBJ2-5; 9 bases align to TRBD2. CDR1 MNHEY and CDR2 SVGAGI come from the germline V gene. CDR3 size: 15 residues. The V gene end was trimmed by 6 bases and the J gene end by 4 bases; junction bases not matched to a gene: 9. CDR3 DNA: TGTGCCAGCAGCGTAGCGGGGGCGCCCGGAGAGACCCAGTACTTC. It translates to CASSVAGAPGETQYF.

The chain recombines TRBV2 with TRBJ1-2; unclear D gene. Trimming cost V 6 bases and J 5 bases, with 13 bases left between them. The CDR3 runs to 13 residues. Germline-derived CDR1 and CDR2 are SNHLY and FYNNEI. For the CDR3, the DNA is TGTGCCAGCAGATTACAAGGATTATATGGCTACACCTTC. This translates into CASRLQGLYGYTF. Combining the CDR3 with reference TRBV2 and TRBJ1-2 gives the whole variable domain EPEVTQTPSHQVTQMGQEVILRCVPISNHLYFYWYRQILGQKVEFLVSFYNNEISEKSEIFDDQFSVERPDGSNFTLKIRSTKLEDSAMYFCASRLQGLYGYTFGSGTRLTVV.

In its sample, this clone was seen a few times. The V gene is TRBV18, the J gene TRBJ1-1, with TRBD1 as a possible D gene (5 bases). V was pared by 2 bases and J by 4 bases, with 14 bases between. Germline values: CDR1 KGHSH, CDR2 LQKENI. The CDR3 sequence is 15 residues long. CDR3 sequence reads: CASSPRGAQVTEAFF. The CDR3 DNA follows: TGTGCCAGCTCACCAAGAGGGGCGCAGGTCACTGAAGCTTTCTTT.

About this clone itself: This specimen includes other DNA sequences encoding the same CDR3. V usage is TRBV30 and J usage is TRBJ2-5; D unclear. This CDR3 contains 12 residues. Germline CDR1 GTSNPN, CDR2 SVGIG (reference sequence). V lost 2 bases, J lost 1 base, and 5 bases lay in between. The CDR3 here is CAWSPTQETQYF. The CDR3 nucleotides read TGTGCCTGGAGTCCAACCCAAGAGACCCAGTACTTC.

The chain has TRBV7-2 and TRBJ2-7, with a weak D call TRBD1 (5 bases). CDR1 is SGHTA, CDR2 FQGNSA, per germline. CDR3 size: 13 residues. Trimming removed 2 bases at V and 5 bases at J, with 10 bases between. This CDR3 reads CASSLNRGNEQYF. For the CDR3, the DNA is TGTGCCAGCAGCTTAAATAGGGGAAACGAGCAGTACTTC.

The chain recombines TRBV29-1 with TRBJ2-7; tentative D call: TRBD1 (5 bases). Germline V gives CDR1 SQVTM, CDR2 ANQGSEA. Trimming shortened V by 7 bases and J by 5 bases, and 18 bases separated the two germline ends. This CDR3 contains 13 residues. The CDR3 sequence is CSANTGPIDEQYF. CDR3 coding DNA: TGCAGCGCCAACACAGGTCCGATAGACGAGCAGTACTTC.

The sample holds a few counts of this clone. This chain uses TRBV7-3 with TRBJ2-5; 7 bases are shared with TRBD1. This CDR3 region has 14 residues. Germline V gene data show CDR1 as SGHTA and CDR2 as FQGTGA. V lost 5 bases and J lost 4; bases outside the gene matches: 7. CDR3 nucleotides: TGTGCCAGCAGCCCAGGGGGTCAAGGAGAGACCCAGTACTTC. It translates to CASSPGGQGETQYF.

The gene calls are TRBV29-1 and TRBJ2-7; a possible D gene is TRBD1 (6 bases). V was cut by 6 bases and J by 4 bases, with 13 bases left in between. The CDR3 runs 12 residues. Germline assignment: CDR1 SQVTM and CDR2 ANQGSEA. The CDR3 coding sequence is TGCAGCGTAGTCCAACAGGGATACGAGCAGTACTTC. Protein: CSVVQQGYEQYF.

This rearrangement joins TRBV2 to TRBJ2-5; TRBD2 is a possible D gene (6 bases). The DNA matches TRBJ2-7 better at its end, which makes the J call doubtful. The CDR3 contains 13 residues. Germline V gene data show CDR1 as SNHLY and CDR2 as FYNNEI. The DNA for the CDR3 is TGTGCCAGCACCAGGGACTTATACTACGAGCAGTACTTC. Translation: CASTRDLYYEQYF.

The chain links TRBV29-1 to TRBJ2-3, with 8 nucleotides matching TRBD2. Unmatched junction bases numbered 9, after V lost 7 bases and J lost 0 bases. The CDR3 extends over 15 amino acids. The germline gives CDR1 SQVTM, CDR2 ANQGSEA. CDR3 in DNA: TGCAGCGGGCAGCGGGCGGGGGGAAGCACAGATACGCAGTATTTT. Its protein product is CSGQRAGGSTDTQYF.